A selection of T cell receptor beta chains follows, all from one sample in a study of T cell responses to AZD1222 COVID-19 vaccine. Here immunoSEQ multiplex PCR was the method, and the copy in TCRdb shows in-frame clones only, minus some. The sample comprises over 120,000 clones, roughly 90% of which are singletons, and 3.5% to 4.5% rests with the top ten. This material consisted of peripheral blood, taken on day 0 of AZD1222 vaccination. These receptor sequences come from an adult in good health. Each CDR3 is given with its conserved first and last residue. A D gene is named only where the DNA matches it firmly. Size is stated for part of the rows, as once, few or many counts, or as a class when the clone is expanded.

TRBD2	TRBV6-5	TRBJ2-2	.	CASSSLAGPAWGLFF	TGTGCCAGCAGTTCATTAGCGGGGCCGGCTTGGGGGCTGTTTTTT
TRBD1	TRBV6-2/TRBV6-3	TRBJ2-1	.	CASSYSGQGIYEQFF	TGTGCCAGCAGTTACTCGGGACAGGGGATTTATGAGCAGTTCTTC
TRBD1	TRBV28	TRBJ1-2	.	CASRMTGLYGYTF	TGTGCCAGCAGGATGACAGGGCTATATGGCTACACCTTC
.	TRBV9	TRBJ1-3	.	CASSLRFSGNTIYF	TGTGCCAGCAGCTTGAGGTTCTCTGGAAACACCATATATTTT
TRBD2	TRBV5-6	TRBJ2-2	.	CASSAGLAGANTGELFF	TGTGCCAGCAGCGCGGGACTAGCGGGCGCGAACACCGGGGAGCTGTTTTTT
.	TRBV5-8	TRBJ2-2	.	CASSRSRAPNTGELFF	TGTGCCAGCAGCCGAAGCAGGGCTCCGAACACCGGGGAGCTGTTTTTT
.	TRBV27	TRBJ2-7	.	CASSRDVLYEQYF	TGTGCCAGCAGTCGGGACGTCCTCTACGAGCAGTACTTC
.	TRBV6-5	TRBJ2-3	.	CASSYREHTDTQYF	TGTGCCAGCAGTTACCGGGAGCACACAGATACGCAGTATTTT
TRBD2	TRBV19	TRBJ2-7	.	CASRTSGSYEQYF	TGTGCCAGTAGGACTAGCGGCTCCTACGAGCAGTACTTC
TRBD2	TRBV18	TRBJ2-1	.	CASLPPSGSPFEQFF	TGTGCCAGCCTCCCCCCTAGCGGGAGCCCGTTTGAGCAGTTCTTC
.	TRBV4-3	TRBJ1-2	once	CASSQVGTGYGYTF	TGCGCCAGCAGCCAAGTAGGGACGGGATATGGCTACACCTTC
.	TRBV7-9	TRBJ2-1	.	CASSPTSAGLSTEQFF	TGTGCCAGCAGTCCTACTTCAGCGGGTCTCTCCACTGAGCAGTTCTTC
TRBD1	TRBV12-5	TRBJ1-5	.	CASGFSGQGYQPQHF	TGTGCTAGTGGTTTCTCGGGACAGGGGTATCAGCCCCAGCATTTT
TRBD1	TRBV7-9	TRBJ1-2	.	CASSPSPDRGGGYTF	TGTGCCAGCAGCCCCTCTCCCGACAGGGGCGGAGGCTACACCTTC
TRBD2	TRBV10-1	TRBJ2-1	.	CATGTGTSGSSYNEQFF	TGCGCCACCGGTACCGGGACTAGCGGGAGCTCCTACAATGAGCAGTTCTTC
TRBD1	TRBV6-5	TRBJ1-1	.	CASSSDRVNTEAFF	TGTGCCAGCAGTTCTGACAGGGTGAACACTGAAGCTTTCTTT
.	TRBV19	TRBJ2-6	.	CASSILQGSGANVLTF	TGTGCCAGTAGTATATTACAGGGTTCTGGGGCCAACGTCCTGACTTTC
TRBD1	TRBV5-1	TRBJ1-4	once	CASSLRTGANEKLFF	TGCGCCAGCAGCTTGCGGACAGGTGCTAATGAAAAACTGTTTTTT
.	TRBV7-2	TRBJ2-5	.	CASGRGTGETQYF	TGTGCCAGCGGAAGGGGGACGGGAGAGACCCAGTACTTC
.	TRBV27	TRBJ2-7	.	CASSPSRGNLVGQYF	TGTGCCAGCAGCCCAAGTCGGGGAAATTTGGTCGGGCAGTACTTC
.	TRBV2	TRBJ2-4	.	CASSEVSGVAKNIQYF	TGTGCCAGCAGTGAAGTATCAGGGGTAGCCAAAAACATTCAGTACTTC
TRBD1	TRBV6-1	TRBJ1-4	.	CASSEGQGRAKLFF	TGTGCCAGCAGTGAGGGACAGGGGAGGGCAAAACTGTTTTTT
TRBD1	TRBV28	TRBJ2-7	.	CASSFFRDRGLILTYEQYF	TGTGCCAGCAGTTTCTTCCGGGACAGGGGGCTCATCTTGACGTACGAGCAGTACTTC
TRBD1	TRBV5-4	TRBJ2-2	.	CASSLIQGAIPGELFF	TGTGCCAGCAGCCTCATACAGGGGGCGATTCCCGGGGAGCTGTTTTTT
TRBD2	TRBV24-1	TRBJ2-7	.	CATSGGGSYEQYF	TGTGCCACCAGTGGGGGGGGCTCCTACGAGCAGTACTTC
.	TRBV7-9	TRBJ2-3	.	CASSLDPTQYF	TGTGCCAGCAGCTTAGATCCTACGCAGTATTTT
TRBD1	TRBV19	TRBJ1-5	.	CASSSRDRGLQPQHF	TGTGCCAGTAGTTCCCGGGACAGGGGTTTACAGCCCCAGCATTTT
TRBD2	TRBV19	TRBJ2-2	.	CASSLLAGPTGELFF	TGTGCCAGTAGTTTACTAGCGGGCCCCACCGGGGAGCTGTTTTTT
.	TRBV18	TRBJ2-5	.	CASSPGRQETQYF	TGTGCCAGCTCTCCGGGACGTCAAGAGACCCAGTACTTC
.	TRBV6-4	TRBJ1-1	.	CASSDSWGRGSNTEAFF	TGTGCCAGCAGTGACTCTTGGGGGCGAGGATCGAACACTGAAGCTTTCTTT
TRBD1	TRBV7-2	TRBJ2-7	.	CASSPQGVALYEQYF	TGTGCCAGCAGCCCACAGGGGGTGGCCTTGTACGAGCAGTACTTC
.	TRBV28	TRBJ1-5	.	CASRSWQNQPQHF	TGTGCCAGCAGAAGCTGGCAGAATCAGCCCCAGCATTTT
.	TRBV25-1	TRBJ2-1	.	CASSKRVSYNEQFF	TGTGCCAGCAGTAAGCGGGTCTCCTACAATGAGCAGTTCTTC
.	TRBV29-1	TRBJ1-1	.	CSVQRGGDEAFF	TGCAGCGTCCAGAGGGGGGGAGACGAAGCTTTCTTT
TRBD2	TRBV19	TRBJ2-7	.	CASSTREGPREQYF	TGTGCCAGTAGTACGCGGGAGGGCCCAAGGGAGCAGTACTTC
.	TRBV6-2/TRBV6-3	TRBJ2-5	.	CASSKTTTQETQYF	TGTGCCAGCAGTAAGACTACCACCCAAGAGACCCAGTACTTC
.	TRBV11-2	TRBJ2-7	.	CASSLAAGYEQYF	TGTGCCAGCAGCTTAGCGGCAGGCTACGAGCAGTACTTC
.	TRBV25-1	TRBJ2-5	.	CASNSGGWETQYF	TGTGCCAGCAACTCAGGGGGGTGGGAGACCCAGTACTTC
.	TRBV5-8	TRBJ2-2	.	CASISQEAGNTGELFF	TGTGCCAGCATTTCCCAGGAGGCGGGGAACACCGGGGAGCTGTTTTTT
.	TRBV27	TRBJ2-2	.	CASSLTGSGELFF	TGTGCCAGCAGTCTAACAGGGTCCGGGGAGCTGTTTTTT
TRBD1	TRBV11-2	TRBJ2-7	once	CASSLLGGGYEQYF	TGTGCCAGCAGCTTATTAGGGGGCGGCTACGAGCAGTACTTC
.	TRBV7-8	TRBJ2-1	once	CASSSPGLRSYNEQFF	TGTGCCAGCAGCTCACCGGGACTTCGCTCCTACAATGAGCAGTTCTTC
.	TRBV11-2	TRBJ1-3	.	CASSLEVAGNTIYF	TGTGCCAGCAGCTTGGAGGTGGCTGGAAACACCATATATTTT
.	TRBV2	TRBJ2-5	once	CASSEGETQYF	TGTGCCAGCAGCGAGGGGGAGACCCAGTACTTC
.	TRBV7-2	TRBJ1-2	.	CASSLSRALYGYTF	TGTGCCAGCAGCTTAAGCAGGGCCCTCTATGGCTACACCTTC
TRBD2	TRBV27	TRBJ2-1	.	CASSGGGLWNSYNEQFF	TGTGCCAGCAGTGGGGGGGGACTCTGGAACTCCTACAATGAGCAGTTCTTC
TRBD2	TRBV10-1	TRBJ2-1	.	CASSDSGSRGRYEQFF	TGCGCCAGCAGTGACAGCGGGAGTAGAGGTCGCTATGAGCAGTTCTTC
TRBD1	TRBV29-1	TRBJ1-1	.	CSVALGQGAEAFF	TGCAGCGTTGCTCTCGGACAGGGGGCTGAAGCTTTCTTT
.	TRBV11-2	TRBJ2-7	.	CASSLALGEQYF	TGTGCCAGCAGCCTAGCATTAGGGGAGCAGTACTTC
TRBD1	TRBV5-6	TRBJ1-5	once	CASSLAGQGAYQPQHF	TGTGCCAGCAGCTTGGCCGGGCAGGGGGCATACCAGCCCCAGCATTTT
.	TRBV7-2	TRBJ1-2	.	CASRPPGTAGYTF	TGTGCCAGCAGGCCTCCCGGGACGGCTGGCTACACCTTC
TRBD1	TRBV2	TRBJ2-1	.	CASRPLQGAQGLNEQFF	TGTGCCAGCAGGCCTCTACAGGGGGCGCAGGGCCTAAATGAGCAGTTCTTC